The clone carrying this TCR beta chain has more than one count but fewer than ten. The data derive from a study of response to subunit inactivated influenza vaccine. Between the trimmed V and J ends, which lost 4 bases and 3 bases, there was a span of 10 bases. The germline V gene encodes CDR1 SGHRS and CDR2 YFSETQ. The CDR3 totals 14 residues. TCRdb analysed the RT-PCR reads with MiXCR anew, one entry per CDR3 protein. The repertoire holds hundreds of thousands of distinct CDR3 sequences, with roughly 13% as singletons. The receptor was derived from a man between 45 and 60 years old who received an inactivated influenza vaccine. J is TRBJ2-2 and V is TRBV5-1; no definite D call. The specimen comprised PBMCs from blood, sampled 14 to 15 days before vaccination. The CDR3 sequence: CASSMNTDTGELFF. For the CDR3, the DNA is TGCGCCAGCAGCATGAACACGGACACCGGGGAGCTGTTTTTT.